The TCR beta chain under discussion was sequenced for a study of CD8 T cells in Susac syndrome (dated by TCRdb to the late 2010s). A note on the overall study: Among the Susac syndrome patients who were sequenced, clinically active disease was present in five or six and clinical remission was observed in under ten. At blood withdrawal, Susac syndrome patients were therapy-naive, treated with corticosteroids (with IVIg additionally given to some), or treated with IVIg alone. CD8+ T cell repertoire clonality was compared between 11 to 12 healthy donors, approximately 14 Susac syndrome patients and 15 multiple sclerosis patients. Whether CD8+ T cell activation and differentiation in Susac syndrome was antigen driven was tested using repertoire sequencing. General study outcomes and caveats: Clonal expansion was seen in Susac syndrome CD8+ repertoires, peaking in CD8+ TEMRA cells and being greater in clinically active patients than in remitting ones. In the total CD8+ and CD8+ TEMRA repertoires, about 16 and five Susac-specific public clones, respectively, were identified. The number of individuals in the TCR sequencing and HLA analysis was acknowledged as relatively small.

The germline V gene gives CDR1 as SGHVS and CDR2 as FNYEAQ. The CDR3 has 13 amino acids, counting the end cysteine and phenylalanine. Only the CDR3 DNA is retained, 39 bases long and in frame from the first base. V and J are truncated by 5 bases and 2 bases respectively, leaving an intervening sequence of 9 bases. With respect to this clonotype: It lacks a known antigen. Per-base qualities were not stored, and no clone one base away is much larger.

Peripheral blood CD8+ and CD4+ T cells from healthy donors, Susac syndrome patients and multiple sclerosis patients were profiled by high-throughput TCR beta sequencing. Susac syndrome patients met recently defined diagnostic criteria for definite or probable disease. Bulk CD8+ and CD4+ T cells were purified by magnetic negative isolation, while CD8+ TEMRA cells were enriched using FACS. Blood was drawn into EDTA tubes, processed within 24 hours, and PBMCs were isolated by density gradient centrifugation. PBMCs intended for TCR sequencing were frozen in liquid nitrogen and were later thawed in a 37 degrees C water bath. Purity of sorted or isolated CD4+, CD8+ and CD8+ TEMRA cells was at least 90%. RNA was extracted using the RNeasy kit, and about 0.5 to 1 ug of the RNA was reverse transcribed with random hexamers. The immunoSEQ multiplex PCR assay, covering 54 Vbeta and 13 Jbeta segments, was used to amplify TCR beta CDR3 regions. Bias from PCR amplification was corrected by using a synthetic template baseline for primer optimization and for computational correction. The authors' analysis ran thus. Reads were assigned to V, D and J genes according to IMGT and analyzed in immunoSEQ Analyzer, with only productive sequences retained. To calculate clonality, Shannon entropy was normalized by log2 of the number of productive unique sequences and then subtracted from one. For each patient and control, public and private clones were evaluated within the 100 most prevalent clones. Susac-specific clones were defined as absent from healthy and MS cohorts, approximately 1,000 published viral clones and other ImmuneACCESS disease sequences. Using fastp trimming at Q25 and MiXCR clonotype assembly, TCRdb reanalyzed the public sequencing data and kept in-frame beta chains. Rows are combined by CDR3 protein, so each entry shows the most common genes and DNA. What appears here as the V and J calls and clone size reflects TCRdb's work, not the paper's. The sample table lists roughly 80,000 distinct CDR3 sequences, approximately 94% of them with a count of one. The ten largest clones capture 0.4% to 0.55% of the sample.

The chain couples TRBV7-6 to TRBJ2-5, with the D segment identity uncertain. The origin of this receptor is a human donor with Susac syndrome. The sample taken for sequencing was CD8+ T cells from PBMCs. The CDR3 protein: CASSLVRQETQYF. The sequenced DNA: TGTGCCAGCAGCCTCGTCCGACAAGAGACCCAGTACTTC.